Presented here are 22 T cell receptor beta chains from one specimen sequenced in a study of Ad26.COV2.S vaccination and SARS-CoV-2 variants (dated by TCRdb to the early 2020s). This sample's treatment or condition label indicates: over 15 received Ad26.COV2.S at low or high dose, single or two shots; about five received placebo; per-sample allocation not given. Repertoires of vaccine and placebo recipients were sequenced from samples collected on day 63 after the first injection. Library creation used the immunoSEQ multiplex PCR assay. TCRdb holds this immuneACCESS table with in-frame rearrangements only. Some clones are missing; in checked studies, unresolved V genes explain under half, and the rest has no known cause. Here the sample has fewer than 400,000 clones; about 91% occur a single time. Under 2% of the sample is held by the ten biggest clonotypes. The sample here was peripheral blood, taken in a trial of Ad26.COV2.S vaccine versus placebo. The receptors stem from a person between 18 and 59 years old who received the Ad26.COV2.S COVID-19 vaccine or a placebo.

This chain connects TRBV6-5 to TRBJ1-2, with D possibly TRBD1 on 6 matching bases. V was trimmed by 9 bases and J by 5 bases, leaving 16 bases between them. Per the germline V gene, CDR1 is MNHEY and CDR2 is SVGAGI. The CDR3 runs 13 residues. The CDR3 DNA follows: TGTGCCAGTTCGCGGGGGGGCTCTTATGGCTACACCTTC. Its protein product is CASSRGGSYGYTF.

V gene TRBV10-3 combines with J gene TRBJ2-1, with D tentatively TRBD1 (6 bases). Germline values: CDR1 ENHRY, CDR2 SYGVKD. The CDR3 covers 13 residues. V gave up 4 bases and J gave up 7 bases, with 11 bases separating them. Written as DNA, the CDR3 is TGTGCCATCAGTGGGGGGCAATTGAATGAGCAGTTCTTC. This translates into CAISGGQLNEQFF.

This chain uses TRBV27 with TRBJ1-5; tentative D call: TRBD1 (5 bases). CDR1 MNHEY and CDR2 SMNVEV come from the germline V gene (reference sequence). This CDR3 has 14 amino acids. Trimming cost V 5 bases and J 3 bases, with 11 bases left between them. The CDR3, as DNA: TGTGCCAGCAGTACCGGGGGGGTCAATCAGCCCCAGCATTTT. Translated: CASSTGGVNQPQHF.

V and J are TRBV5-1 and TRBJ2-6, with TRBD2 matching over 14 bases. The ends lost 2 bases at V and 2 bases at J; junction bases unmatched: 3. The germline V gene has CDR1 SGHRS and CDR2 YFSETQ. This CDR3 region has 18 residues. The CDR3 sequence: CASSFSTSGRAGANVLTF. In DNA form, the CDR3 reads TGCGCCAGCAGCTTTTCGACTAGCGGGAGGGCTGGGGCCAACGTCCTGACTTTC.

The CDR3 DNA sequence: TGTGCCAGCTCACCGCTACGGGAGGGGAACAATGAGCAGTTCTTC. Its translation: CASSPLREGNNEQFF. The chain combines TRBV18 with TRBJ2-1; 8 bases align to TRBD2. J lost 5 bases, V lost 3 bases, and 6 bases had no gene match. This CDR3 spans 15 amino acids. Germline V gene lookup returns CDR1 KGHSH and CDR2 LQKENI.

J is TRBJ2-1 and V is TRBV5-1, with D tentatively TRBD1 (6 bases). This CDR3 comprises 13 residues. Deletions cut 1 base from V and 8 bases from J, with 10 bases between. The germline V gene has CDR1 SGHRS and CDR2 YFSETQ. The CDR3 loop reads CASSLSTGYEQFF. The DNA for the CDR3 is TGCGCCAGCAGCTTGAGTACAGGGTATGAGCAGTTCTTC.

The chain carries TRBV3-1 (or the pseudogene TRBV3-2) and TRBJ2-5; the match to TRBD2 covers 8 bases. The CDR3 runs 13 residues. Germline V gene sequence: CDR1 LGHDT, CDR2 YNNKEL (reference sequence). This CDR3 is CATRRGASETQYF. CDR3 in DNA: TGTGCGACAAGGCGGGGGGCTTCGGAGACCCAGTACTTC.

V usage is TRBV15 and J usage is TRBJ2-3, with D perhaps matching TRBD2 (5 bases). Germline values: CDR1 LNHNV, CDR2 YYDKDF (reference sequence). The CDR3 length is 16 residues. V was trimmed by 3 bases and J by 1 base, leaving 14 bases between them. CDR3 DNA: TGTGCCACCAGCAGCCGGCGGGTGACGGGCACAGATACGCAGTATTTT. Protein product: CATSSRRVTGTDTQYF.

The chain has TRBV10-3 and TRBJ1-6, with 8 bases identical to TRBD1. The CDR3 consists of 13 residues. The germline CDR1 and CDR2 sequences are ENHRY and SYGVKD. The V and J ends lost 10 bases and 8 bases, in that order; junction bases with no gene match: 7. The CDR3 DNA sequence: TGTGCCAGTGGCGGGACAGGCGATTCACCCCTCCACTTT. Translating gives CASGGTGDSPLHF.

The rearrangement uses TRBV7-2 and TRBJ1-2; 7 nucleotides match TRBD1. The trim removed 5 bases at V and 8 bases at J, leaving 11 bases unmatched. CDR3 length equals 14 residues. Per the germline V gene, CDR1 is SGHTA and CDR2 is FQGNSA. In DNA, the CDR3 is TGTGCCAGCAGCACTTACAGGGGCGGGTGGGGCTACACCTTC. Amino acids: CASSTYRGGWGYTF.

The V gene is TRBV9, the J gene TRBJ2-7; TRBD1 is a possible D gene (7 bases). The CDR3 has 15 amino acids. Germline V gene lookup returns CDR1 SGDLS and CDR2 YYNGEE. Trimming cost V 3 bases and J 5 bases, with 18 bases left between them. CDR3: CASSAWGDSFDEQYF. DNA for the CDR3: TGTGCCAGCAGCGCGTGGGGGGACAGTTTCGACGAGCAGTACTTC.

The chain employs TRBV20-1 and TRBJ2-1; 7 nucleotides match TRBD2. Trimming cost V 3 bases and J 10 bases; bases outside gene matches: 18. The CDR3 is 16 residues long. CDR1 and CDR2 from the germline V gene are DFQATT and SNEGSKA (reference sequence). The DNA of the CDR3 is TGCAGTGCTAGTGGGTTAGGGCGGGAGTCCTCTGGGGAGCAGTTCTTC. It yields the protein CSASGLGRESSGEQFF.

J is TRBJ2-3 and V is TRBV6-4; the match to TRBD2 covers 10 bases. This CDR3 is built from 17 residues. Germline CDR1 reads MRHNA; CDR2 reads SNTAGT. V dropped 4 bases and J dropped 2; count of bases not matched to a gene: 9. The CDR3: CASSGPPSGRATDTQYF. CDR3 nucleotide sequence: TGTGCCAGCAGTGGCCCCCCTAGCGGGAGAGCCACAGATACGCAGTATTTT.

The rearrangement uses TRBV28 and TRBJ1-2; 7 bases fit TRBD1. Germline V gene sequence: CDR1 MDHEN, CDR2 SYDVKM. The CDR3 runs 15 residues. V trimming: 3 bases; J trimming: 4 bases; junction bases outside the gene matches: 8. DNA of the CDR3: TGTGCCAGCAGTTTCCGGCGACAGGGCACCTATGGCTACACCTTC. It yields the protein CASSFRRQGTYGYTF.

The chain uses TRBV29-1 and TRBJ2-7; 8 positions match TRBD2. V lost 3 bases, J lost 3 bases, and 4 bases stayed unmatched. The CDR3 has 13 residues. The V gene's germline CDR1 is SQVTM and CDR2 ANQGSEA. DNA of the CDR3: TGCAGCGTTGAGCCCGGGGGGGGCTACGAGCAGTACTTC. It encodes CSVEPGGGYEQYF.

At least ten counts were recorded for this clone. V and J are TRBV6-2 or TRBV6-3 and TRBJ2-2, with TRBD2 identical over 16 bases. The junction had 6 bases not matched to a gene; V was cut back by 6 bases and J by 5 bases. The germline V gene encodes CDR1 MNHEY and CDR2 SVGEGT. The length of the CDR3 is 17 residues. The DNA for the CDR3 is TGTGCCAGCAGCGGGACTAGCGGGAGGGCCGAAACCGGGGAGCTGTTTTTT. Protein: CASSGTSGRAETGELFF.

J is TRBJ2-3 and V is TRBV24-1, with TRBD2 matching over 13 bases. This CDR3 contains 18 residues. J gave up 2 bases and V 4 bases, and 8 bases lay outside the gene matches. Germline CDR1 reads KGHDR; CDR2 reads SFDVKD. Here the CDR3 reads CATSDAGTSGDPTDTQYF. The CDR3 bases are TGTGCCACCAGTGACGCCGGGACTAGCGGGGACCCCACAGATACGCAGTATTTT.

The table lists this clone with a count of one. The chain links TRBV9 to TRBJ1-1; no clear D gene. The CDR3 spans 13 residues. Germline CDR1 SGDLS, CDR2 YYNGEE. The V and J ends lost 2 bases and 0 bases respectively, with 5 bases between them. The DNA of the CDR3 is TGTGCCAGCAGCGTCAGTATGAACACTGAAGCTTTCTTT. Protein product: CASSVSMNTEAFF.

V gene TRBV6-5 combines with J gene TRBJ2-7; D is perhaps TRBD1 (5 bases). V shed 5 bases and J shed 0 bases, with 14 bases lying between them. This CDR3 comprises 15 residues. The germline V gene has CDR1 MNHEY and CDR2 SVGAGI. The CDR3 sequence is CASSSHYRSSYEQYF. Written as DNA, the CDR3 is TGTGCCAGCAGTAGTCACTACAGGAGCTCCTACGAGCAGTACTTC.

J is TRBJ2-5 and V is TRBV3-1 (or the pseudogene TRBV3-2); 10 nucleotides line up with TRBD2. Germline V lookup: CDR1 LGHDT, CDR2 YNNKEL (reference sequence). CDR3 length: 14 amino acids. Trimming took 5 bases from V and 6 from J; bases not matched to a gene: 6. CDR3: CASSTPSGRKTQYF. As DNA, the CDR3 is TGTGCCAGCAGCACCCCTAGCGGGAGAAAGACCCAGTACTTC.

The chain carries TRBV19 and TRBJ2-7; D possibly corresponds to TRBD1 (5 bases). The CDR3 runs to 16 residues. Germline values: CDR1 LNHDA, CDR2 SQIVND (reference sequence). V was shortened by 3 bases and J by 0 bases, with 15 bases between the two germline ends. The CDR3 DNA is TGTGCCAGTAGTATCTTCGCACAGGCAAGCTCCTACGAGCAGTACTTC. The encoded protein is CASSIFAQASSYEQYF.

CDR3 coding DNA: TGTGCCAGCAGTGAACTTCCCGGAAAGGGATGGGACACAGATACGCAGTATTTT. The encoded protein is CASSELPGKGWDTDTQYF. V gene TRBV2 combines with J gene TRBJ2-3; D is undetermined. The CDR3 has 18 amino acids. Germline CDR1 and CDR2: SNHLY and FYNNEI. V was shortened by 2 bases and J by 2 bases, with 20 bases between the two germline ends.